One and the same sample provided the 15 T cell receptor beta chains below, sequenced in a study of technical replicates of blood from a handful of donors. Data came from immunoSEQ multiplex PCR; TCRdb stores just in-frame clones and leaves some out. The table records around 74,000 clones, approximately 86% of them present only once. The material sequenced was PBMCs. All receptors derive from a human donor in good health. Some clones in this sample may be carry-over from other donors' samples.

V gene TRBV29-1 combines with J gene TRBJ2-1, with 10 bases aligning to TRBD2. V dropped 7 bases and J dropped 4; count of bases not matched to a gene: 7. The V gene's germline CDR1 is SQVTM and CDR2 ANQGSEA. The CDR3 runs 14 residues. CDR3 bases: TGCAGCGCGTTTGGACTAGCGGAATACAATGAGCAGTTCTTC. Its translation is CSAFGLAEYNEQFF.

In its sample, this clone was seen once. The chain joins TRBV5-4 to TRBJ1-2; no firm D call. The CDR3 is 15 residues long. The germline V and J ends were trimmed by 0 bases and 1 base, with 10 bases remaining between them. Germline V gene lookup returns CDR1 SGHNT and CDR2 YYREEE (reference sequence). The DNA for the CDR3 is TGTGCCAGCAGCTTGGGCCAGGAAATTAACTATGGCTACACCTTC. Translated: CASSLGQEINYGYTF. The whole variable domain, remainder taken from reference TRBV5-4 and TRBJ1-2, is ETGVTQSPTHLIKTRGQQVTLRCSSQSGHNTVSWYQQALGQGPQFIFQYYREEENGRGNFPPRFSGLQFPNYSSELNVNALELDDSALYLCASSLGQEINYGYTFGSGTRLTVV.

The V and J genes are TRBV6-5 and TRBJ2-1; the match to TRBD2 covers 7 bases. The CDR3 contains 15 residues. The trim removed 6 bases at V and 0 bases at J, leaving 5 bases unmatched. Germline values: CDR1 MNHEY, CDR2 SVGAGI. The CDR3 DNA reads TGTGCCAGCAGGGCTGGGGGGGACTCCTACAATGAGCAGTTCTTC. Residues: CASRAGGDSYNEQFF.

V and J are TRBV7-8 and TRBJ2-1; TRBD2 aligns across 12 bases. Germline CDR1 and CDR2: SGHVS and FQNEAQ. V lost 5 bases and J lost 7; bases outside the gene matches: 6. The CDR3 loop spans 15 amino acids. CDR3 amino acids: CASSPTSGGFNEQFF. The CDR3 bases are TGTGCCAGCAGCCCAACTAGCGGGGGGTTTAATGAGCAGTTCTTC. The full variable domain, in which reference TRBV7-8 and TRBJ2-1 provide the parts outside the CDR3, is GAGVSQSPRYKVAKRGQDVALRCDPISGHVSLFWYQQALGQGPEFLTYFQNEAQLDKSGLPSDRFFAERPEGSVSTLKIQRTQQEDSAVYLCASSPTSGGFNEQFFGPGTRLTVL.

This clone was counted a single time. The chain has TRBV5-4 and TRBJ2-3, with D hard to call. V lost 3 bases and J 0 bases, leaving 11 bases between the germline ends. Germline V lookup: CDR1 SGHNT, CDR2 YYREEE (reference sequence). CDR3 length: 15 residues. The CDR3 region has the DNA TGTGCCAGCAGCTCGGAGATGACTAGCACAGATACGCAGTATTTT. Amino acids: CASSSEMTSTDTQYF.

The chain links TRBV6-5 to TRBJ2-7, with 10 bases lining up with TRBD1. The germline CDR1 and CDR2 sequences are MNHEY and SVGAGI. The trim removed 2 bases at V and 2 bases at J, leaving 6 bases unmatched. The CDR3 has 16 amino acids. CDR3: CASSYRQGAKAYEQYF. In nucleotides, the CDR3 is TGTGCCAGCAGTTACCGACAGGGGGCCAAGGCCTACGAGCAGTACTTC.

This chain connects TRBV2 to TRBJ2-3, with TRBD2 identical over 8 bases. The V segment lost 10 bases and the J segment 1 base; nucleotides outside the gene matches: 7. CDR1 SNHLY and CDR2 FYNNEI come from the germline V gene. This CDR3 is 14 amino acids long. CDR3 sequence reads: CATLSGGGTDTQYF. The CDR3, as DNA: TGTGCCACCCTAAGCGGGGGCGGCACAGATACGCAGTATTTT.

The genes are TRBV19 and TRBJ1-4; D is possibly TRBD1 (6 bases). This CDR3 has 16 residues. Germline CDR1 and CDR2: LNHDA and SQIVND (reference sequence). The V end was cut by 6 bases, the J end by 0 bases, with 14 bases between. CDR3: CASSSGQRSTNEKLFF. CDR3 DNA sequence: TGTGCCAGTAGCTCTGGACAGAGATCAACTAATGAAAAACTGTTTTTT.

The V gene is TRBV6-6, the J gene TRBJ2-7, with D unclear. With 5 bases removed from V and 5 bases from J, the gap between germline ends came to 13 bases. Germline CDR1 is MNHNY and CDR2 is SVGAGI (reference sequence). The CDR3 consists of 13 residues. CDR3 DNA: TGTGCCAGCAGTCCCGATCAGTTACACGAGCAGTACTTC. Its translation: CASSPDQLHEQYF.

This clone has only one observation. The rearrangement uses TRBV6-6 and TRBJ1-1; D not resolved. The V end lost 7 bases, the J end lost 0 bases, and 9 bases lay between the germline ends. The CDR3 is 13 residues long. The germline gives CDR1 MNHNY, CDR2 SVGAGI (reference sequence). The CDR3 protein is CASMAALNTEAFF. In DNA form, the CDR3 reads TGTGCCAGCATGGCGGCCTTGAACACTGAAGCTTTCTTT.

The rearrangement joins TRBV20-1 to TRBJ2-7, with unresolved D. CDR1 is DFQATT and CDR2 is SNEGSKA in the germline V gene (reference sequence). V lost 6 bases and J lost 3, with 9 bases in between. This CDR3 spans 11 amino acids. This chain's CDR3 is CSAVSVYEQYF. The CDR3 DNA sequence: TGCAGTGCCGTTTCAGTCTACGAGCAGTACTTC.

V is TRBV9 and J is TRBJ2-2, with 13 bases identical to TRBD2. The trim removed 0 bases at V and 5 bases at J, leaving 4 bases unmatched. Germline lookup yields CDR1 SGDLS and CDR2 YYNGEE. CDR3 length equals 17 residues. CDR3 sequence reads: CASSVGTSGSRTGELFF. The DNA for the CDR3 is TGTGCCAGCAGCGTAGGGACTAGCGGGAGTCGGACCGGGGAGCTGTTTTTT.

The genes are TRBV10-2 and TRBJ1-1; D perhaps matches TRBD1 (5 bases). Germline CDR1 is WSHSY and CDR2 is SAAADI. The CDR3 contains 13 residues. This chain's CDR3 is CAATRGGDTEAFF. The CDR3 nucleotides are TGCGCAGCCACCCGGGGGGGTGACACTGAAGCTTTCTTT.

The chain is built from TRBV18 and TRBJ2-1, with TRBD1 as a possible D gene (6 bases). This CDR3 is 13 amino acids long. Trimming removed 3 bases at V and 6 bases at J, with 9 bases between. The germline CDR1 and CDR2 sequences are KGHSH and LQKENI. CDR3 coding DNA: TGTGCCAGCTCACCGGGGGCCGTCAATGAGCAGTTCTTC. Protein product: CASSPGAVNEQFF. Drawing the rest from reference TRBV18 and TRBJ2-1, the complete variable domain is NAGVMQNPRHLVRRRGQEARLRCSPMKGHSHVYWYRQLPEEGLKFMVYLQKENIIDESGMPKERFSAEFPKEGPSILRIQQVVRGDSAAYFCASSPGAVNEQFFGPGTRLTVL.

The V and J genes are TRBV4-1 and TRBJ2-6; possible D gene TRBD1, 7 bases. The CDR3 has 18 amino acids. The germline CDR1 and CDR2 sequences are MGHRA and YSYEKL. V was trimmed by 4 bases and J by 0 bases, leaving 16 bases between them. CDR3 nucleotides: TGCGCCAGCAGCCGGGGGGACAGTCAGAGCTCTGGGGCCAACGTCCTGACTTTC. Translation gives CASSRGDSQSSGANVLTF.